Included here is one T cell receptor (beta chain) sequence, with context. As a fraction of the sample, this clonotype is medium-sized (0.01 to 0.1%). No clone much larger than this one lies a single base away; base qualities are absent. Library prep was done by 5' RACE. TCRbeta libraries were pooled in proportion to their sorted cell numbers before sequencing. Total RNA from sorted cells was extracted with RNAzol RT, and cDNA was made with an oligo(dT) primer and a template-switching oligo. The TCRbeta V-CDR3-J region was amplified by PCR between a SMARTer oligo primer and a TCRbeta constant-region primer using Kapa HiFi. A second PCR attached Illumina adaptors and sample-specific index barcodes, followed by HighPrep bead cleanup and Bioanalyzer confirmation of a band of roughly 650 bp. Libraries were sequenced on an Illumina MiSeq with 2x151 bp paired-end reads. The authors processed their data as follows. Reads were demultiplexed with an in-house Java program, and MiXCR assigned TCRbeta annotations and counted clonotypes. To assess repertoire overlap, Morisita-Horn indices from the R package vegan were used, along with UPGMA clustering and Circos plots of recurring clonotypes. Shannon diversity and richness were normalized to the highest possible value given the input cell numbers, yielding values from 0 to 1. CDR3beta sequences were aligned using MUSCLE, distances were calculated using SeqinR, and multidimensional scaling was plotted in R. TCRdb ran its own pipeline on the public reads, namely fastp trimming at Q25 and MiXCR clone calling, and kept in-frame beta chains. Merged by CDR3 protein, the rows form single entries marked with the most common genes and DNA. TCRdb, not the authors, supplied the V and J calls. Across this sample there are over 450 distinct CDR3 sequences, with about 2.4% seen only once. Roughly a fifth of the sample goes to the ten largest clones.

The CDR3 runs 14 residues from the cysteine to the phenylalanine. Of the read, only the CDR3 DNA is kept; its 42 bases are in frame from base 1. V loses 3 bases of germline sequence and J loses 4 bases, and the interval between the two ends is 16 bases. The germline V gene (reference sequence) gives CDR1 as DFQATT and CDR2 as SNEGSKA. This entry comes from a study of Japanese encephalitis immunity and Zika vaccine responses (dated by TCRdb to the early 2020s). For context, the study as a whole: The included participants were given three 5.0 ug doses of alum-adjuvanted ZPIV at weeks 0, 4 and 28. Two to three months ahead of the first ZPIV dose, about a dozen participants were given JEV vaccine (IXIARO) as a two-dose regimen with the doses 28 days apart. Approximately 12 participants received one dose of YFV vaccine (YF-VAX) before ZPIV, and several participants were flavivirus-naive. Six or seven representative participants from each pre-vaccination group were selected for TCR sequencing, using samples from week 0 (after pre-vaccination and before ZPIV) and week 52. In addition, the TCR repertoires of a few flavivirus-naive individuals were analyzed at weeks 2, 6 and 52 after ZPIV vaccination began. For stimulations, either ZIKV structural-protein peptide pools divided into flavivirus-conserved and non-conserved sets or JEV or YFV peptides matching the pre-vaccination were used. ZIKV peptides were 15-mers overlapping by 11 residues, selected for NetMHCpan/NetMHCII-predicted epitopes with affinity below 50 nM. The study tested whether prior Japanese encephalitis virus (JEV) or yellow fever virus (YFV) vaccination shaped CD4 T cell responses to the Zika vaccine. On the study overall, not on this receptor specifically: CD8 T cell responses to ZIKV peptide pools were of very low magnitude and seen in only a few individuals. Repertoire similarity across time-points and stimulations was higher in JEV-pre-vaccinated donors than in YFV-pre-vaccinated donors, indicating more clonotypes shared between ZIKV and JEV stimulation. Samples grouped by participant and showed no similarity between individuals, suggesting that no public TCRs were detected. Rather than the whole vaccinated cohort, the analysis covered just a subset of trial participants, namely those who received three doses and had adequate samples. Sample size limitations prevented peptide-pool deconvolution, so the individual peptides driving cross-reactive responses were not identified. After ZPIV, a significant decrease in repertoire richness of CD4 T cells responding to conserved ZIKV epitopes was observed in JEV-pre-vaccinated donors.

PBMCs were labeled with CellTrace CFSE and were cultured for under 7 days in RPMI containing about 7.5% human serum plus peptide pools at around 1 ug/mL each. On a BD FACSAria, proliferating CD4 T cells were sorted without fixation as live CD56-CD19-CD16-CD3+CD4+ CFSE-low cells. The enrolled adults were healthy, and microneutralization screening showed them to be seronegative for ZIKV, JEV, YFV, DENV and WNV. Samples were obtained from a phase 1, double-blinded, randomized, placebo-controlled trial of an alum-adjuvanted Zika purified-inactivated virus (ZPIV) vaccine. Peripheral blood mononuclear cells were isolated using a standard procedure and kept frozen in liquid nitrogen until needed.

The sequence links TRBV20-1 to TRBJ2-7; TRBD1 is a weak D gene call, 6 bases matching. Source: antigen-activated CD4+ T cells from blood, cultured, taken during a Zika inactivated vaccine study. The sequence derives from an adult woman who received an inactivated Zika virus vaccine. This receptor carries the CDR3 CSARDPGHLYEQYF. The DNA sequence follows: TGCAGTGCTAGGGATCCGGGACACTTATACGAGCAGTACTTC.